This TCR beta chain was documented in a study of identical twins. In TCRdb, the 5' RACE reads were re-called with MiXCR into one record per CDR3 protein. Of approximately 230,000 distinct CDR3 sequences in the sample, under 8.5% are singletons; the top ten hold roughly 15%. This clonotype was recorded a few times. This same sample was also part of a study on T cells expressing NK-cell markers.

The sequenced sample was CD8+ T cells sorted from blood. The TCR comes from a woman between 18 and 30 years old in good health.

For the CDR3, the DNA is TGTGCCAGCAACCCGGGCTTATCCCGCACAGATACGCAGTATTTT. This sequence encodes CASNPGLSRTDTQYF. The chain carries TRBV7-9 and TRBJ2-3; no reliable D call. There are 15 residues in the CDR3. Germline lookup yields CDR1 SEHNR and CDR2 FQNEAQ (reference sequence). V lost 7 bases, J lost 1 base, and 15 bases lay in between.